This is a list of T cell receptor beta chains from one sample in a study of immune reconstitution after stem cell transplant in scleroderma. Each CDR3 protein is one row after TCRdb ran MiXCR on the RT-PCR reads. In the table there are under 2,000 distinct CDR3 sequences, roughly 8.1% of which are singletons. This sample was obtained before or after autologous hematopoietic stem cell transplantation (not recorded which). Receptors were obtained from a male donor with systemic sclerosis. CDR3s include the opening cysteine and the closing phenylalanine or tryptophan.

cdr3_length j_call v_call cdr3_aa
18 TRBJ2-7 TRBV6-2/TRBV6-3 CASSYSGSANGGMGEQYF
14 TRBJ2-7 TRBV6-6 CASSYRTGAYEQYF
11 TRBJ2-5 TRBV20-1 CSAQVSETQYF
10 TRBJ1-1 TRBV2 CASQGSGAFF
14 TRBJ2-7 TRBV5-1 CASASSGSSLEQYF
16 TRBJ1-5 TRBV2 CASSEEDSYSNQPQHF
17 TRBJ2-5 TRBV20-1 CSARDPSGGSFDETQYF
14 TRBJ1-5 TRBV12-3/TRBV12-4 CASSLAAFYQPQHF
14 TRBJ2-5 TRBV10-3 CAISERGGRETQYF
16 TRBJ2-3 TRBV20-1 CSAGIPSGGRTDTQYF
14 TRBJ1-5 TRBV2 CASRPGPGFHPQHF
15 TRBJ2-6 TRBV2 CASRQGASGANVLTF
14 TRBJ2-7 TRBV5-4 CASSLRDFSYEQYF
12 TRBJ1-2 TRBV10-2 CASSEVNYGYTF
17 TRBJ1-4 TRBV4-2 CASSQDHVDGLSEKLFF
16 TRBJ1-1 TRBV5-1 CASSLDGQGAGSEAFF
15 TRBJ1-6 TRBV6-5 CASSYLRAYNSPLHF
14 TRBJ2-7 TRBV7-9 CASSLAWKSYEQYF
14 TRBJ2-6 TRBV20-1 CSAREGAGANVLTF
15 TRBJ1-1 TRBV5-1 CASSLMGGGNTEAFF
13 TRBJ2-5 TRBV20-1 CSAPGGAEETQYF
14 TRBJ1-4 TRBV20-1 CSAHPGQLGEKLFF
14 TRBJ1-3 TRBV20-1 CSAKTGDVGNTIYF
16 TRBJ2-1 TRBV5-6 CASSFPGGTASNEQFF
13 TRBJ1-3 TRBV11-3 CASRQISGNTIYF
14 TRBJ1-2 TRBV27 CASSFRDGYYGYTF
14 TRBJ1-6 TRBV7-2 CASTRGQGGSPLHF
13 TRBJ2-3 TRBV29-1 CSVDAGSADTQYF
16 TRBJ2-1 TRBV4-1 CASSQVRLAVYNEQFF
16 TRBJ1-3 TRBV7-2 CASSLTGGSSGNTIYF
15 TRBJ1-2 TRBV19 CASNSPDRRAYGYTF
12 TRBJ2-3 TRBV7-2 CASSFPLKPQYF
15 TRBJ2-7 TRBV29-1 CSALTPIGQHYEQYF
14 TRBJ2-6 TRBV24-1 CATRELSGANVLTF
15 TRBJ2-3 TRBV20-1 CGAPDLAKSTDTQYF
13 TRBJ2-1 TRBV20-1 CSARQAGDNEQFF